This T cell receptor beta chain stems from a study of blood T cell repertoires in COVID-19. Study at large: PBMCs, B-cell-depleted T cells, or T cells were the source of the cDNA or gDNA that made up the material.

V lost 0 bases and J 7 bases, leaving 9 bases between the germline ends. CDR3 length equals 14 residues. Germline values: CDR1 LGHNA, CDR2 YNFKEQ. As handled by the study authors: Amplification with reference gene primers provided the estimates of nucleated cell counts. TCRdb's table, derived via immunoSEQ multiplex PCR, lists solely in-frame clones and lacks some. The DNA gave D and trimming, while V, J and clone size come from that table. The sample lists about 150,000 clones; over 80% were seen once. The rearrangement joins TRBV4-2 to TRBJ1-4, with D possibly TRBD1 on 5 matching bases. The sequenced sample was peripheral blood. This TCR came from a man aged 50 or older who had recovered from COVID-19. The chain's CDR3 is CASSQDHGAEKLFF. CDR3 DNA: TGTGCCAGCAGCCAAGATCATGGGGCTGAAAAACTGTTTTTT.